This entry lists 2 T cell receptor beta chains sequenced from one sample in a study of blood T cell repertoires in COVID-19. Libraries were prepared by immunoSEQ multiplex PCR; TCRdb keeps only in-frame clonotypes and omits some of them. The repertoire holds roughly 260,000 clones, with 75% to 95% as singletons. The specimen sequenced was peripheral blood. The receptors derive from a person between 18 and 35 years old with COVID-19, enrolled during active disease.

The chain couples TRBV3-1 (or the pseudogene TRBV3-2) to TRBJ1-3; D unresolved. The CDR3 consists of 15 residues. Germline CDR1 reads LGHDT; CDR2 reads YNNKEL (reference sequence). V lost 2 bases, J lost 0 bases, and 8 bases lay in between. This chain's CDR3 is CASSQNSVSGNTIYF. In nucleotides, the CDR3 is TGTGCCAGCAGCCAAAATTCAGTCTCTGGAAACACCATATATTTT.

V and J are TRBV3-1 (or the pseudogene TRBV3-2) and TRBJ2-1; TRBD1 agrees at 7 bases. The length of the CDR3 is 17 residues. Unmatched junction bases numbered 6, after V lost 0 bases and J lost 1 base. In germline, CDR1 is LGHDT, CDR2 YNNKEL (reference sequence). As DNA, the CDR3 is TGTGCCAGCAGCCAAGACTTTGACAGGGAGTCCTACAATGAGCAGTTCTTC. Protein product: CASSQDFDRESYNEQFF.